Listed here are 31 T cell receptor beta chains from one sample, sequenced in a study of follicular helper T cells after annual influenza vaccination. Data came from immunoSEQ multiplex PCR; TCRdb stores just in-frame clones and leaves some out. This sample has roughly 9,700 clones; 70% to 90% occur once, and the top ten carry around 0.43%. Time point reported: 2015-2016 season, 7 days after influenza vaccination. Sequences were derived from CXCR5- memory CD4+ T cells sorted from blood, sampled 7 days after influenza vaccination. These receptors were obtained from an adult who received the influenza vaccine.

This chain connects TRBV28 to TRBJ2-3, with 10 bases matching TRBD2. The CDR3 consists of 14 residues. V was clipped by 4 bases and J by 5 bases; unmatched bases: 3. Germline V CDR1 and CDR2: MDHEN, SYDVKM. As DNA, the CDR3 is TGTGCCAGCAGTTCAGCGGGGGGGGGAGATACGCAGTATTTT. It codes for CASSSAGGGDTQYF.

Here the CDR3 reads CASSYTGEREAFF. In DNA, the CDR3 is TGTGCCAGCAGTTACACAGGGGAGAGGGAAGCTTTCTTT. This chain uses TRBV6-5 with TRBJ1-1; 7 nucleotides align to TRBD1. V dropped 2 bases and J dropped 8; count of bases not matched to a gene: 5. The CDR3 has 13 residues. The germline V gene has CDR1 MNHEY and CDR2 SVGAGI.

This clone was seen only once. The chain links TRBV9 to TRBJ2-3; D unresolved. The CDR3 is made up of 14 amino acids. Germline V gene data show CDR1 as SGDLS and CDR2 as YYNGEE. Trimming removed 0 bases at V and 0 bases at J, with 5 bases between. The CDR3 spells CASSVEASTDTQYF. In nucleotides, the CDR3 is TGTGCCAGCAGCGTAGAGGCTAGCACAGATACGCAGTATTTT.

The gene calls are TRBV5-8 and TRBJ1-6; 11 nucleotides agree with TRBD1. This CDR3 region has 15 residues. CDR1 is SGHTS and CDR2 is YDEGEE in the germline V gene. The J segment lost 9 bases and the V segment lost 6 bases, leaving 8 bases of the junction unmatched. The CDR3: CASNPGQGVISPLHF. The CDR3 nucleotides read TGTGCCAGCAACCCGGGACAGGGGGTAATTTCACCCCTCCACTTT.

This rearrangement joins TRBV5-6 to TRBJ1-4, with D possibly being TRBD1 (6 bases). This CDR3 contains 16 residues. Germline V lookup: CDR1 SGHDT, CDR2 YYEEEE. Trimming stripped 4 bases from V and 8 bases from J, with 21 bases between. The CDR3 bases are TGTGCCAGCAGCCGGGGGGGCGGCGCACTGAGGGAAAAACTGTTTTTT. Translated, it gives CASSRGGGALREKLFF.

The chain combines TRBV18 with TRBJ1-2; 9 bases map to TRBD1. This CDR3 region has 13 residues. The germline gives CDR1 KGHSH, CDR2 LQKENI. V was pared by 5 bases and J by 8 bases, with 6 bases of the junction left unmatched. The CDR3 DNA is TGTGCCAGCTCAGGGACAGGGAGAGTCGGCTACACCTTC. It is translated as CASSGTGRVGYTF. Together with reference TRBV18 and TRBJ1-2, the CDR3 gives the full variable domain: NAGVMQNPRHLVRRRGQEARLRCSPMKGHSHVYWYRQLPEEGLKFMVYLQKENIIDESGMPKERFSAEFPKEGPSILRIQQVVRGDSAAYFCASSGTGRVGYTFGSGTRLTVV.

V gene TRBV6-1 combines with J gene TRBJ2-7; D assignment may be TRBD1 or TRBD2 (6 bases each). V was pared by 7 bases and J by 3 bases, with 10 bases between. CDR3 size: 12 residues. Germline CDR1 and CDR2: MNHNS and SASEGT. CDR3 bases: TGTGCCAGCACCCGGGGGCTCTACGAGCAGTACTTC. It translates to CASTRGLYEQYF.

This chain joins TRBV7-7 and TRBJ1-6; no definite D call. Germline-derived CDR1 and CDR2 are SSHAT and FNYEAQ (reference sequence). V was clipped by 2 bases and J by 6 bases, with 5 bases between them. The CDR3 is 13 amino acids. The CDR3 sequence is CASSLSSNSPLHF. In DNA, the CDR3 is TGTGCCAGCAGCTTAAGCTCTAATTCACCCCTCCACTTT.

The chain couples TRBV6-5 to TRBJ2-3; D is perhaps TRBD2 (7 bases). From germline, CDR1 is MNHEY and CDR2 SVGAGI. V shed 1 base and J shed 2 bases, with 10 bases lying between them. CDR3 length: 15 amino acids. CDR3 amino acids: CASSYFGGPTDTQYF. For the CDR3, the DNA is TGTGCCAGCAGTTACTTCGGGGGGCCCACAGATACGCAGTATTTT.

V is TRBV18 and J is TRBJ2-5; D is undetermined. This CDR3 has 14 residues. Germline CDR1 is KGHSH and CDR2 is LQKENI. Trimming pared 0 bases from V and 4 bases from J, leaving 9 bases between. CDR3 amino acids: CASSPPTVRETQYF. CDR3 DNA sequence: TGTGCCAGCTCACCACCGACTGTGAGAGAGACCCAGTACTTC.

The gene calls are TRBV9 and TRBJ2-3, with 9 positions matching TRBD1. Germline lookup yields CDR1 SGDLS and CDR2 YYNGEE. CDR3 length: 15 residues. J lost 4 bases, V lost 4 bases, and 7 bases had no gene match. The CDR3 DNA reads as TGTGCCAGCAGCCGGGGACAGGGATTCCCAGATACGCAGTATTTT. Translated, it gives CASSRGQGFPDTQYF. Together with reference TRBV9 and TRBJ2-3, the CDR3 gives the full variable domain: DSGVTQTPKHLITATGQRVTLRCSPRSGDLSVYWYQQSLDQGLQFLIQYYNGEERAKGNILERFSAQQFPDLHSELNLSSLELGDSALYFCASSRGQGFPDTQYFGPGTRLTVL.

The J gene is TRBJ2-7, the V gene TRBV7-2; the D is unclear. In germline, CDR1 is SGHTA, CDR2 FQGNSA. Trimming took 5 bases from V and 3 from J, leaving 8 bases between them. The CDR3 extends over 12 amino acids. In nucleotides, the CDR3 is TGTGCCAGCAGCCGAATAGACTACGAGCAGTACTTC. It is translated as CASSRIDYEQYF.

There are a few counts of this clone. The gene calls are TRBV7-3 and TRBJ2-1; 7 bases line up with TRBD2. Germline trimming cut 4 bases from V and 3 bases from J; bases unmatched to any gene: 9. CDR1 and CDR2 (germline): SGHTA, FQGTGA. The CDR3 totals 16 residues. The CDR3 spells CASSSLSLASYNEQFF. CDR3 in DNA: TGTGCCAGCAGCTCCCTCTCACTAGCGAGCTACAATGAGCAGTTCTTC.

This chain connects TRBV5-7 to TRBJ1-5, with TRBD1 as a possible D gene (5 bases). TRBV5-7 is an open reading frame whose function is uncertain. CDR3 length: 16 residues. V lost 3 bases and J 3 bases, leaving 16 bases between the germline ends. CDR3 sequence: CASSWGRRANNQPQHF. DNA of the CDR3: TGTGCCAGCAGCTGGGGCCGCCGGGCCAACAATCAGCCCCAGCATTTT.

This clone has more than one count but fewer than ten. This chain connects TRBV27 to TRBJ1-2, with a possible D match to TRBD1 (6 bases). V was pared by 3 bases and J by 10 bases, with 15 bases between. CDR1 and CDR2 (germline): MNHEY, SMNVEV (reference sequence). The CDR3 is 13 amino acids. The CDR3 coding sequence is TGTGCCAGCAGTTTCAGGGGTGTTAGAGACTACACCTTC. This sequence encodes CASSFRGVRDYTF.

This clone appeared a single time. The gene calls are TRBV10-1 and TRBJ2-3, with a weak D call TRBD2 (5 bases). V lost 8 bases to trimming and J lost 2 bases, with 11 bases between them. CDR1 is WNHNN, CDR2 SYGVQD, per germline (reference sequence). The CDR3 is made up of 13 amino acids. The CDR3 DNA sequence: TGCGCCAGCTCTAGCCGAAACACAGATACGCAGTATTTT. Protein product: CASSSRNTDTQYF.

The CDR3 DNA reads as TGTGCCAGCAGCAAAGCGGGAAGGGGGAGGAGAAACACCATATATTTT. This gives the protein CASSKAGRGRRNTIYF. The chain is built from TRBV21-1 and TRBJ1-3. TRBV21-1 corresponds to a pseudogene. The CDR3 runs 16 residues.

The chain employs TRBV29-1 and TRBJ1-1, with D unresolved. The V and J ends lost 7 bases and 0 bases respectively, with 9 bases between them. Germline CDR1 reads SQVTM; CDR2 reads ANQGSEA. The CDR3 runs 12 residues. CDR3 sequence (DNA): TGCAGCGCCAACAACCTGAACACTGAAGCTTTCTTT. The encoded protein is CSANNLNTEAFF.

V usage is TRBV28 and J usage is TRBJ1-5; D is perhaps TRBD1 (6 bases). Germline-derived CDR1 and CDR2 are MDHEN and SYDVKM. Trimming stripped 1 base from V and 2 bases from J, with 12 bases between. The CDR3 is made up of 16 amino acids. CDR3 sequence: CASSLFGRGGNQPQHF. The CDR3 DNA reads TGTGCCAGCAGTTTATTTGGCAGGGGAGGCAATCAGCCCCAGCATTTT.

The V gene is TRBV27, the J gene TRBJ1-5; D remains ambiguous. V was clipped by 6 bases and J by 1 base, with 13 bases between them. Per the germline V gene, CDR1 is MNHEY and CDR2 is SMNVEV (reference sequence). The CDR3 is 15 amino acids. In DNA, the CDR3 is TGTGCCAGCAGCTCTCCATCGCGGAGCAATCAGCCCCAGCATTTT. Protein product: CASSSPSRSNQPQHF.

This rearrangement joins TRBV29-1 to TRBJ2-5; perhaps TRBD2 as D (5 bases). This CDR3 is built from 12 residues. Trimming left V 4 bases short and J 4 bases short, with 10 bases between. Germline V gene sequence: CDR1 SQVTM, CDR2 ANQGSEA. CDR3 in DNA: TGCAGCGTTGGAGAGGGCGGAGAGACCCAGTACTTC. The encoded protein is CSVGEGGETQYF.

This chain joins TRBV19 and TRBJ2-7; TRBD2 agrees at 8 bases. Germline V gene lookup returns CDR1 LNHDA and CDR2 SQIVND (reference sequence). The junction had 7 bases not matched to a gene; V was cut back by 3 bases and J by 6 bases. The CDR3 is 14 residues long. The CDR3 reads CASSMPTSDSEQYF. Written as DNA, the CDR3 is TGTGCCAGTAGTATGCCGACTAGCGATAGCGAGCAGTACTTC.

The chain carries TRBV6-4 and TRBJ2-2, with D maybe TRBD1 (6 bases). The germline CDR1 and CDR2 sequences are MRHNA and SNTAGT. Between the trimmed V and J ends, which lost 6 bases and 1 base, there was a span of 9 bases. This CDR3 contains 14 residues. The CDR3 DNA sequence: TGTGCCAGCAGGAAACAGGGGAACACCGGGGAGCTGTTTTTT. It specifies CASRKQGNTGELFF.

The genes are TRBV18 and TRBJ1-6; D is uncertain. The CDR3 covers 14 residues. Trimming left V 3 bases short and J 5 bases short, with 8 bases between. In germline, CDR1 is KGHSH, CDR2 LQKENI. This CDR3 is CASSPTADNSPLHF. The CDR3 bases are TGTGCCAGCTCACCGACGGCGGATAATTCACCCCTCCACTTT.

J is TRBJ2-5 and V is TRBV7-2; 10 bases line up with TRBD2. Trimming took 3 bases from V and 4 from J; bases not matched to a gene: 5. This CDR3 region has 15 residues. CDR1 SGHTA and CDR2 FQGNSA come from the germline V gene. CDR3 nucleotide sequence: TGTGCCAGCAGCTTCCAGCGGGGGGGCGGAGAGACCCAGTACTTC. The encoded protein is CASSFQRGGGETQYF.

The chain uses TRBV2 and TRBJ2-2; 12 positions agree with TRBD1. J was trimmed by 7 bases and V by 4 bases; bases with no gene match: 7. CDR3 length equals 16 residues. Germline V CDR1 and CDR2: SNHLY, FYNNEI. The CDR3 sequence is CASSAGTGGWGGELFF. CDR3 DNA sequence: TGTGCCAGCAGTGCCGGGACAGGGGGCTGGGGCGGGGAGCTGTTTTTT.

The chain couples TRBV28 to TRBJ2-7; D is possibly TRBD1 or TRBD2 (5 bases each). The CDR3 has 15 amino acids. The V gene's germline CDR1 is MDHEN and CDR2 SYDVKM. Between the trimmed V and J ends, which lost 2 bases and 2 bases, there was a span of 13 bases. The CDR3 nucleotides are TGTGCCAGCAGTTTACCAGGGACGGTAGCCTACGAGCAGTACTTC. It codes for CASSLPGTVAYEQYF.

The V call is TRBV11-2, the J call TRBJ1-2, with a weak D call TRBD1 (5 bases). In germline, CDR1 is SGHAT, CDR2 FQNNGV. This CDR3 contains 15 residues. Trimming cost V 5 bases and J 2 bases, with 15 bases left between them. CDR3 in amino acids: CASSTTRGRNYGYTF. CDR3 sequence (DNA): TGTGCCAGCAGCACGACAAGGGGCCGAAACTATGGCTACACCTTC.

The genes are TRBV19 and TRBJ1-1; TRBD1 agrees at 7 bases. V was pared by 3 bases and J by 5 bases, with 12 bases of the junction left unmatched. Per the germline V gene, CDR1 is LNHDA and CDR2 is SQIVND (reference sequence). This CDR3 is 16 amino acids long. CDR3 loop: CASSILYRGGMTEAFF. The CDR3 DNA reads as TGTGCCAGTAGTATCCTATACAGGGGAGGGATGACTGAAGCTTTCTTT.

This chain joins TRBV4-2 and TRBJ2-2; TRBD1 matches at 8 bases. The germline CDR1 and CDR2 sequences are LGHNA and YNFKEQ. The ends lost 0 bases at V and 7 bases at J; junction bases unmatched: 7. The CDR3 runs 16 residues. CDR3 sequence reads: CASSQDAGGSGGELFF. CDR3 coding DNA: TGTGCCAGCAGCCAAGACGCAGGGGGCTCTGGCGGGGAGCTGTTTTTT.

V is TRBV14 and J is TRBJ2-1; 8 bases are shared with TRBD1. CDR1 and CDR2 (germline): SGHDN, FVKESK. The CDR3 extends over 17 amino acids. The V segment lost 5 bases and the J segment 5 bases; nucleotides outside the gene matches: 14. Here the CDR3 reads CASSTFSGTGNNNEQFF. The CDR3 coding sequence is TGTGCCAGCAGCACCTTCTCCGGGACAGGAAATAACAATGAGCAGTTCTTC.